Listed here are 17 T cell receptor beta chains from one sample, sequenced in a study of cytomegalovirus exposure and HLA in healthy donors. The PCR ran on 60 Vbeta and 13 Jbeta primers. The method was immunoSEQ multiplex PCR; TCRdb's version includes in-frame clones alone and lacks a portion of them. The data show about 160,000 clones, approximately 78% seen once. The sequenced material came from PBMCs. These receptors originate from a girl aged 2-9 years in good health and CMV-seropositive.

The J gene is TRBJ1-3, the V gene TRBV25-1; a possible D gene is TRBD1 (6 bases). Trimming took 4 bases from V and 2 from J, leaving 12 bases between them. Germline V lookup: CDR1 MGHDK, CDR2 SYGVNS. The CDR3 has 15 amino acids. CDR3 amino acids: CASSGRGYPGNTIYF. CDR3 DNA: TGTGCCAGCAGTGGCAGGGGTTACCCTGGAAACACCATATATTTT. The whole variable domain, filled in from reference TRBV25-1 and TRBJ1-3, reads EADIYQTPRYLVIGTGKKITLECSQTMGHDKMYWYQQDPGMELHLIHYSYGVNSTEKGDLSSESTVSRIRTEHFPLTLESARPSHTSQYLCASSGRGYPGNTIYFGEGSWLTVV.

CDR3 protein: CAAQPAGRNTEAFF. In nucleotides, the CDR3 is TGTGCCGCCCAACCGGCGGGCCGGAACACTGAAGCTTTCTTT. V is TRBV5-4 and J is TRBJ1-1; D call uncertain. This CDR3 has 14 residues. Germline V CDR1 and CDR2: SGHNT, YYREEE (reference sequence). V lost 10 bases and J 1 base, leaving 17 bases between the germline ends.

This clone has a handful of counts. The chain employs TRBV7-2 and TRBJ1-5, with 8 bases identical to TRBD1. The germline gives CDR1 SGHTA, CDR2 FQGNSA. The CDR3 is made up of 15 amino acids. V was clipped by 3 bases and J by 5 bases; unmatched bases: 6. The CDR3 DNA sequence: TGTGCCAGCAGCTTGGTGGACAGGGTTGATCAGCCCCAGCATTTT. This codes for CASSLVDRVDQPQHF.

The chain couples TRBV10-3 to TRBJ2-1; 12 bases fit TRBD2. Germline CDR1 is ENHRY and CDR2 is SYGVKD. V shed 8 bases, J shed 8 bases, and the junction held 13 bases outside the gene matches. The CDR3 loop spans 16 amino acids. Written as DNA, the CDR3 is TGTGCCATCCGGGGATCTAGCGGGAGGGCCATGGATGAGCAGTTCTTC. Its translation: CAIRGSSGRAMDEQFF.

This clone appeared once. The chain links TRBV29-1 to TRBJ2-4, with 7 positions matching TRBD2. Germline CDR1 SQVTM, CDR2 ANQGSEA. V dropped 7 bases and J dropped 5; count of bases not matched to a gene: 20. The CDR3 has 17 residues. CDR3 region: CSAAPSTGTTPENIQYF. The CDR3 DNA reads TGCAGCGCCGCCCCTTCAACCGGGACTACCCCCGAAAACATTCAGTACTTC.

The CDR3 DNA is TGCGCCAGTACCAGGGGGCCGGATACGCAGTATTTT. This codes for CASTRGPDTQYF. The chain joins TRBV5-1 to TRBJ2-3; TRBD1 matches 8 bases. V lost 8 bases, J lost 6 bases, and 5 bases stayed unmatched. There are 12 residues in the CDR3. Germline V gene sequence: CDR1 SGHRS, CDR2 YFSETQ.

Only a few counts were recorded for this clone. The chain combines TRBV5-1 with TRBJ2-1; 9 bases are shared with TRBD1. The CDR3 covers 13 residues. From germline, CDR1 is SGHRS and CDR2 YFSETQ. J lost 10 bases, V lost 4 bases, and 6 bases had no gene match. CDR3 region: CASSPGQGNEQFF. In DNA, the CDR3 is TGCGCCAGCAGCCCAGGACAGGGGAACGAGCAGTTCTTC.

The CDR3 DNA reads TGTGCCAGCAGCTTAGATCTAGAGACCCAGTACTTC. Residues: CASSLDLETQYF. This chain joins TRBV7-8 and TRBJ2-5; D ambiguous. CDR3 length: 12 residues. Deletions cut 1 base from V and 4 bases from J, with 4 bases between. Germline CDR1 reads SGHVS; CDR2 reads FQNEAQ.

The genes are TRBV18 and TRBJ2-7; D is unclear. The germline V gene has CDR1 KGHSH and CDR2 LQKENI. This CDR3 region has 12 residues. V lost 0 bases to trimming and J lost 5 bases, with 5 bases between them. As DNA, the CDR3 is TGTGCCAGCTCACCACCCAGGAACGAGCAGTACTTC. Translating it yields CASSPPRNEQYF.

V gene TRBV5-1 combines with J gene TRBJ1-2, with D perhaps matching TRBD1 (6 bases). V was cut by 0 bases and J by 8 bases, with 11 bases left in between. This CDR3 has 13 residues. Looked up from germline, CDR1 is SGHRS and CDR2 is YFSETQ. The CDR3 protein is CASSLATGQGYTF. The CDR3 coding sequence is TGCGCCAGCAGCTTGGCTACAGGGCAAGGCTACACCTTC.

The chain couples TRBV2 to TRBJ2-1; D might be TRBD2 (6 bases). Trimming cost V 6 bases and J 0 bases, with 9 bases left between them. The CDR3 has 14 residues. The germline V gene has CDR1 SNHLY and CDR2 FYNNEI. The CDR3, as DNA: TGTGCCAGCAGCTTAGCGGACTCCTACAATGAGCAGTTCTTC. This codes for CASSLADSYNEQFF.

This clone was recorded once. The V and J genes are TRBV7-3 and TRBJ2-5, with D tentatively TRBD2 (6 bases). In germline, CDR1 is SGHTA, CDR2 FQGTGA. The CDR3 has 15 amino acids. With 1 base removed from V and 7 bases from J, the gap between germline ends came to 16 bases. The CDR3 DNA reads as TGTGCCAGCAGCTTAATTGGAGGGCTAGCAGGGACCCAGTACTTC. It specifies CASSLIGGLAGTQYF.

This clone was detected only once. The chain uses TRBV5-1 and TRBJ1-1; 9 positions match TRBD1. Trimming cost V 4 bases and J 4 bases; bases outside gene matches: 8. Germline V gene data show CDR1 as SGHRS and CDR2 as YFSETQ. The CDR3 is 15 residues long. CDR3 DNA: TGCGCCAGCAGCCTCTTGACAGGGGGTGGCACTGAAGCTTTCTTT. Its protein product is CASSLLTGGGTEAFF.

DNA of the CDR3: TGCGCCAGCAGCCATCCGGGACAGGGTAATCAGCCCCAGCATTTT. Amino acid sequence: CASSHPGQGNQPQHF. The V gene is TRBV4-1, the J gene TRBJ1-5, with 9 bases that match TRBD1. CDR1 and CDR2 (germline): MGHRA, YSYEKL. The V gene end was trimmed by 3 bases and the J gene end by 4 bases; junction bases not matched to a gene: 4. This CDR3 region has 15 residues.

This clone has only one observation. The V gene is TRBV19, the J gene TRBJ2-1; 9 nucleotides match TRBD2. CDR1 and CDR2 (germline): LNHDA, SQIVND (reference sequence). This CDR3 spans 17 amino acids. V lost 3 bases to trimming and J lost 5 bases; unmatched junction nucleotides: 11. CDR3 nucleotide sequence: TGTGCCAGTAGTATTTTTTGGCTAGCGGGATCCGACAATGAGCAGTTCTTC. Protein product: CASSIFWLAGSDNEQFF.

This chain uses TRBV27 with TRBJ2-3, with TRBD2 matching over 16 bases. Looked up from germline, CDR1 is MNHEY and CDR2 is SMNVEV (reference sequence). Trimming at V came to 3 bases and at J to 1 base, leaving 4 bases not matched to a gene. The CDR3 extends over 18 amino acids. Written as DNA, the CDR3 is TGTGCCAGCAGTTTTGGGACTAGCGGGAGGGCGGGCACAGATACGCAGTATTTT. Protein product: CASSFGTSGRAGTDTQYF.

This chain uses TRBV7-2 with TRBJ2-3; 8 bases fit TRBD2. Germline-derived CDR1 and CDR2 are SGHTA and FQGNSA. V lost 3 bases and J lost 0; bases outside the gene matches: 2. This CDR3 spans 15 amino acids. The CDR3 spells CASSFASGSTDTQYF. CDR3 in DNA: TGTGCCAGCAGCTTTGCTAGCGGGAGCACAGATACGCAGTATTTT.